The T cell receptor beta chain described here comes from a study of T cell responses to AZD1222 COVID-19 vaccine. General study findings and limits: Among AZD1222 vaccinees, only five or six were seropositive at baseline. Repertoire collection took place solely once the T cell response had peaked.

The CDR3 has 14 residues. Looked up from germline, CDR1 is MNHEY and CDR2 is SVGAGI. V was pared by 6 bases and J by 5 bases, with 16 bases between. In this sample, this clone turned up once. Its target is not known. Libraries were prepared by immunoSEQ multiplex PCR; TCRdb keeps only in-frame clonotypes and omits some of them. Of more than 150,000 clones in the sample, around 94% were seen once. The sample consisted of peripheral blood, taken 28 days after the second AZD1222 dose. J is TRBJ1-1 and V is TRBV6-5; tentative D call: TRBD1 (6 bases). This clonotype originated in an adult who received the AZD1222 COVID-19 vaccine. In nucleotides, the CDR3 is TGTGCCAGCAGCCCGACAGGACCCCTAACTGAAGCTTTCTTT. Its protein is CASSPTGPLTEAFF.